Shown below are 10 T cell receptor beta chains from a single sample sequenced in a study of blood T cells in healthy people across ages. A J-beta primer mix and a sample-barcoded 5' primer were used in a second PCR of about 7 to 12 cycles. TCRdb passed the 5' RACE reads through MiXCR, listing each CDR3 protein once. The table shows over a million distinct CDR3 sequences, with approximately 63% occurring only once. What was sequenced was blood. These receptor sequences come from a man younger than 30 in good health.

The rearrangement uses TRBV7-2 and TRBJ2-3; no reliable D call. V lost 2 bases to trimming and J lost 8 bases, with 8 bases between them. Germline-derived CDR1 and CDR2 are SGHTA and FQGNSA. The CDR3 is 12 amino acids. The chain's CDR3 is CASSLWVATQYF. The DNA of the CDR3 is TGTGCCAGCAGCTTATGGGTGGCTACGCAGTATTTT.

The V call is TRBV4-1, the J call TRBJ2-1; possibly TRBD1 or TRBD2 for D (5 bases each). The CDR3 totals 15 residues. Deletions cut 3 bases from V and 7 bases from J, with 16 bases between. Germline V CDR1 and CDR2: MGHRA, YSYEKL. CDR3 amino acids: CASSHGTSGANEQFF. Here the CDR3 DNA reads TGCGCCAGCAGCCACGGGACCTCCGGGGCTAATGAGCAGTTCTTC.

This clonotype was detected a few times. The rearrangement links TRBV29-1 to TRBJ2-1; D is possibly TRBD2 (5 bases). V was clipped by 4 bases and J by 5 bases, with 18 bases between them. CDR1 and CDR2 (germline): SQVTM, ANQGSEA. The CDR3 runs to 15 residues. The CDR3 DNA is TGCAGCGTTGTAACCCCAGCGGCCGTAAACAATGAGCAGTTCTTC. This translates into CSVVTPAAVNNEQFF.

The V call is TRBV9, the J call TRBJ2-3; D may correspond to TRBD1 or TRBD2 (5 bases each). In germline, CDR1 is SGDLS, CDR2 YYNGEE. The CDR3 runs 15 residues. The germline V and J ends were trimmed by 2 bases and 0 bases, with 10 bases remaining between them. CDR3 bases: TGTGCCAGCAGCGTCATCGGGGACAGCACAGATACGCAGTATTTT. It translates to CASSVIGDSTDTQYF.

Only a few counts were recorded for this clonotype. This chain connects TRBV6-5 to TRBJ1-2; no clear D gene. The V end lost 5 bases, the J end lost 6 bases, and 16 bases lay between the germline ends. The V gene's germline CDR1 is MNHEY and CDR2 SVGAGI. This CDR3 spans 14 amino acids. DNA of the CDR3: TGTGCCAGCAGTGCCGGACGGCCATTGGATGGCTACACCTTC. This encodes CASSAGRPLDGYTF.

The CDR3 protein is CSARVLAAYNSPLHF. CDR3 sequence (DNA): TGCAGTGCTAGAGTCTTGGCAGCGTATAATTCACCCCTCCACTTT. The gene calls are TRBV20-1 and TRBJ1-6; D uncertain. The V end lost 1 base, the J end lost 4 bases, and 11 bases lay between the germline ends. Germline CDR1 is DFQATT and CDR2 is SNEGSKA (reference sequence). CDR3 size: 15 residues.

In its sample, this clonotype was seen a few times. The chain carries TRBV11-2 and TRBJ2-7, with 7 bases that match TRBD2. The trim removed 3 bases at V and 7 bases at J, leaving 6 bases unmatched. The CDR3 totals 13 residues. Germline V lookup: CDR1 SGHAT, CDR2 FQNNGV. The CDR3 region is CASSLRETNEQYF. As DNA, the CDR3 is TGTGCCAGCAGCTTGCGGGAGACGAATGAGCAGTACTTC.

V usage is TRBV29-1 and J usage is TRBJ2-4; D gene uncertain. The V gene lost 2 bases and the J gene lost 0 bases, with 5 bases spanning the gap. Germline CDR1 and CDR2: SQVTM and ANQGSEA. The CDR3 totals 13 residues. The CDR3 sequence is CSVELQAKNIQYF. For the CDR3, the DNA is TGCAGCGTTGAATTACAAGCCAAAAACATTCAGTACTTC.

In its sample, this clonotype was seen a few times. The rearrangement links TRBV7-8 to TRBJ1-4; D unclear. The CDR3 covers 15 residues. Germline CDR1 reads SGHVS; CDR2 reads FQNEAQ. The V end lost 5 bases, the J end lost 6 bases, and 16 bases lay between the germline ends. DNA for the CDR3: TGTGCCAGCAGCCGTGGCTTGGAGTGGGATGAAAAACTGTTTTTT. Its translation is CASSRGLEWDEKLFF.

V usage is TRBV7-8 and J usage is TRBJ1-1, with D tentatively TRBD1 (6 bases). The CDR3 is made up of 15 amino acids. Germline V gene lookup returns CDR1 SGHVS and CDR2 FQNEAQ. V dropped 3 bases and J dropped 3 bases, with 14 bases sitting between them. CDR3 bases: TGTGCCAGCAGCTTGGACAGAACAGCATACACTGAAGCTTTCTTT. It translates to CASSLDRTAYTEAFF.